The clone carrying this T cell receptor (beta chain) was observed at least ten times. These data are taken from a study of identical twins. J was trimmed by 2 bases and V by 2 bases; bases with no gene match: 7. Germline V CDR1 and CDR2: MNHEY, SVGEGT. CDR3 size: 19 residues. Template switching added a universal primer binding site, and final cDNA carried unique molecular identifiers. TCRdb re-analysed the 5' RACE reads in MiXCR, keeping a single row per CDR3 protein. The sample records fewer than 500,000 distinct CDR3 sequences, roughly 26% being singletons. These data were also filed under a second study, of T cells expressing NK-cell markers. As reported in that work: The eight sequenced donors comprised seven who were HCMV-seropositive and one who was seronegative. The use of an anti-gamma-delta TCR antibody, which was added in several experiments, restricted sorting to T cells expressing alpha-beta TCR. One observes that, in a handful of donors, these clonotypes were also the leading ones within the CD3+CD56-NKG2C+ fraction.

The TCR originated in a woman aged 18-29 years in good health. The V gene is TRBV6-2 or TRBV6-3, the J gene TRBJ2-6; the match to TRBD1 covers 12 bases. Sequencing was carried out using CD4+ T cells sorted from blood. The CDR3 is CASSYPKGTGGAGANVLTF. As DNA, the CDR3 is TGTGCCAGCAGTTACCCGAAAGGGACAGGGGGCGCTGGGGCCAACGTCCTGACTTTC.